The clone carrying this TCR beta chain was counted at least ten times. The antigen remains undetermined. The CDR3 runs to 16 residues. Trimming removed 0 bases from V and 5 bases from J; junction bases left unmatched: 8. Germline CDR1 is DFQATT and CDR2 is SNEGSKA (reference sequence). The record originates from a study of human T cells and chemical hapten exposure. Study-level background: Once 0.01% DPC had been applied to the upper back by patch test, readings were taken at 6 days. Yields of TCR per sample differed, chiefly owing to small differences in pooled library volume. Study results and caveats: Large CDR3 similarity clusters arose significantly more often from expanded TCRs than from controls.

Noted time point: patch test 3, about 24 weeks after DPC sensitization. Treatment of the sample: therapeutic diphenylcyclopropenone sensitization with weekly scalp DPC. TCRdb re-called the RACE reads through MiXCR, storing one row per CDR3 protein. The sample yields 50,000 to 80,000 distinct CDR3 sequences, approximately 11% seen once. This sequence originates from a woman in her thirties with alopecia areata. Some clones in this sample may be carry-over from other donors' samples. Sequencing was performed on whole blood, taken in connection with sensitization to the hapten diphenylcyclopropenone (DPC). The chain employs TRBV20-1 and TRBJ2-3; 10 bases are shared with TRBD2. The CDR3 DNA sequence: TGCAGTGCTAGAGATCAGCTAGCGGGGGACTTAGATACGCAGTATTTT. Encoded protein: CSARDQLAGDLDTQYF.